The clone carrying this T cell receptor (beta chain) was recorded at least ten times. Trimming at V came to 2 bases and at J to 3 bases, leaving 2 bases not matched to a gene. Germline assignment: CDR1 SGDLS and CDR2 YYNGEE. The CDR3 has 15 residues. This entry belongs to a study of regulatory T cells in long-lasting Graves disease. Combining iRepertoire HTBI primers with Arm-PCR of CDR3 regions, the authors built TCR beta libraries. In TCRdb, the multiplex PCR reads were re-called with MiXCR into one record per CDR3 protein. The sample has about 220,000 distinct CDR3 sequences, approximately 19% seen once. The time point: newly diagnosed GD, antithyroid drugs for less than 3 months. Isolated PBMC RNA provided the starting material for the TCR library. This same sample was also taken into another study, of T cells in Graves' hyperthyroidism and ophthalmopathy. That source adds: Newly diagnosed patients aged 18 to 65 had hyperthyroidism of under 2 months' duration. A first-round RT-PCR of the TCR CDR3 used the HTBI primer set. Blood also carried most thyroid clonotypes expanded above 0.001.

This chain joins TRBV9 and TRBJ2-3, with 11 nucleotides matching TRBD2. The TCR sequence derives from a woman under 40 with Graves disease. Specimen: peripheral blood mononuclear cells (PBMCs), collected at new diagnosis, from a patient treated with antithyroid drugs. CDR3 nucleotides: TGTGCCAGCAGCGTTAGCGGGGGGGTAACAGATACGCAGTATTTT. Its translation: CASSVSGGVTDTQYF.